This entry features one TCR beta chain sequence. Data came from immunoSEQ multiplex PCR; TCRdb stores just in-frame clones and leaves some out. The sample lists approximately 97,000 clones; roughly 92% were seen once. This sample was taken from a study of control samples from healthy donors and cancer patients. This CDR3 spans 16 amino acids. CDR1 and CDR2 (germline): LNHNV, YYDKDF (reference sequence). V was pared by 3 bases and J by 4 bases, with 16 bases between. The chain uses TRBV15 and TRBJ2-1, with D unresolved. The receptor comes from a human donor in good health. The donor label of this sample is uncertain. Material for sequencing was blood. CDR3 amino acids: CATSSGSNTLYNEQFF. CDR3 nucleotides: TGTGCCACCAGCAGCGGATCTAATACCCTTTACAATGAGCAGTTCTTC.